The clone carrying this T cell receptor (beta chain) showed up many times. Antigen: not known. The entry originates in a study of molecular identifiers for immune sequencing clone quantification. The overall study: Five aliquots were made in replicates from the RNA of roughly 21,000 or 96,000 naive CD8 cells, and four were sequenced. Notes on the study in general: Clones carrying above 20 RNA copies accounted for over 98% of effector molecules, under 1% in naive cells.

Methods described previously, with TCR primers listed, were used for bulk TCR libraries. TCRdb reprocessed the PCR reads via MiXCR and lists one record per CDR3 protein. Of about 320,000 distinct CDR3 sequences in the sample, about a quarter are singletons; the top ten hold 0.65% to 0.75%. As CD8+CD4-CCR7+CD45RA+ cells, naive CD8 T cells were sorted. The sequenced sample was naive CD8+ T cells from blood, with Jurkat cell RNA spiked in. Subset in this sample: FACS-sorted CD8+CD4-CCR7+CD45RA+ naive T cells. The sequence came from a human donor in good health. Some libraries in this study had Jurkat cell RNA spiked in.

CDR3 amino acids: CASSYGQGFNEQYF. In nucleotides, the CDR3 is TGTGCCAGCAGTTACGGGCAGGGTTTCAACGAGCAGTACTTC. This sequence joins TRBV6-5 and TRBJ2-7; TRBD1 is a possible D gene (5 bases). With 2 bases removed from V and 5 bases from J, the gap between germline ends came to 13 bases. Germline CDR1 reads MNHEY; CDR2 reads SVGAGI. The CDR3 is 14 amino acids.